The 10 T cell receptor beta chains given below trace back to one sample, sequenced in a study of T cell clonality in common variable immunodeficiency. Study-level points and caveats: Fewer deletions and N-nucleotide insertions were reportedly seen in common variable immunodeficiency TCR beta sequences.

This table comes from immunoSEQ multiplex PCR, and its TCRdb copy is limited to in-frame clones, with some not included. In total the sample includes 30,000 or so clones, none of them seen once. No cognate antigen is known for these TCRs. Input material: peripheral blood mononuclear cells. The receptors originated from a human donor with common variable immunodeficiency.

In its sample, this clone was seen many times. CDR3: CSAPKVYNEQFF. CDR3 DNA, as far as it was read: TGCAGTGCTCCGAAGGTTTACAATGAG. The V and J genes are TRBV20-1 and TRBJ2-1; no clear D gene. The CDR3 is cut off 3 residues early in the read; its end comes from the germline J gene. CDR1 and CDR2 from the germline V gene are DFQATT and SNEGSKA (reference sequence). The CDR3 totals 12 residues. With 5 bases removed from V and 4 bases from J, the gap between germline ends came to 9 bases.

With respect to this clone: The read ends 3 residues shy of where the CDR3 ends; the end is completed using the germline J gene. The rearrangement links TRBV6-2 or TRBV6-3 to TRBJ1-2, with D possibly being TRBD1 (5 bases). V gave up 6 bases and J gave up 0 bases, with 11 bases separating them. Germline V lookup: CDR1 MNHEY, CDR2 SVGEGT. The CDR3 totals 14 residues. Here the CDR3 reads CASRATASNYGYTF. The part of the CDR3 DNA that was read is TGTGCCAGCAGGGCGACAGCTTCTAACTATGGC.

This clone was picked up a small number of times. The CDR3 is cut off 3 residues early in the read; its end comes from the germline J gene. The V and J genes are TRBV7-2 and TRBJ1-5; weak D call: TRBD1 (5 bases). Trimming cost V 5 bases and J 2 bases, with 13 bases left between them. This CDR3 contains 15 residues. The germline V gene encodes CDR1 SGHTA and CDR2 FQGNSA. CDR3: CASSRGGVGNQPQHF. The CDR3 DNA, read in part, is TGTGCCAGCAGCCGGGGGGGGGTAGGCAATCAGCCC.

By its share, this clone is large. From the germline J gene comes the end of the CDR3, since the read stops 3 residues before it. The genes are TRBV29-1 and TRBJ1-5; D ambiguous. Looked up from germline, CDR1 is SQVTM and CDR2 is ANQGSEA. This CDR3 comprises 12 residues. Trimming shortened V by 4 bases and J by 4 bases, and 8 bases separated the two germline ends. CDR3 amino acids: CSVADGNQPQHF. The CDR3 bases that were read are TGCAGCGTTGCTGACGGGAATCAGCCC.

Turning to this clone: The read finishes 3 residues shy of the CDR3 end, and the germline J gene is used to complete it. The chain joins TRBV11-1 to TRBJ2-1, with 10 positions matching TRBD2. This CDR3 comprises 14 residues. Losses at the gene ends were 5 bases for V and 8 bases for J; bases not matched to a gene: 6. CDR1 and CDR2 from the germline V gene are SGHAT and FQDESV (reference sequence). The DNA read from the CDR3 is TGTGCCAGCAGCAAGCGGGGGGGCATCGATGAG. Its protein product is CASSKRGGIDE. The CDR3 reads in full as CASSKRGGIDEQFF.

This clone was recorded a few times. A junction boundary mismatches the germline segment, possibly from a read error. The sequenced part of the CDR3 DNA is TGTGCTAGCAGCCCCGGGACAGGGTCGTACGAG. Translating it yields CASSPGTGSYE. The entire CDR3 sequence reads CASSPGTGSYEQYF. The V call is TRBV7-7, the J call TRBJ2-7, with 9 bases lining up with TRBD1. The read terminates 3 residues before the CDR3 end, so the remaining end is supplied by the germline J gene. Germline values: CDR1 SSHAT, CDR2 FNYEAQ (reference sequence). The CDR3 has 14 residues.

This clone was observed a handful of times. The read terminates 3 residues ahead of where the CDR3 ends, so the germline J gene completes it. The sample holds other DNA sequences that translate to the same CDR3. This sequence joins TRBV6-2 or TRBV6-3 and TRBJ2-3; possibly TRBD1 for D (5 bases). CDR1 is MNHEY and CDR2 is SVGEGT in the germline V gene. This CDR3 has 13 residues. Trimming removed 5 bases from V and 3 bases from J, with 9 bases in between. The CDR3 spells CASSDRPTDTQYF. Incomplete CDR3 DNA: TGTGCCAGCAGTGACAGACCAACAGATACG.

This clone was counted between two and nine times. The read ends 3 residues shy of where the CDR3 ends; the end is completed using the germline J gene. V and J are TRBV18 and TRBJ2-3; D gene ambiguous. Germline assignment: CDR1 KGHSH and CDR2 LQKENI. The CDR3 covers 14 residues. V lost 2 bases and J 4 bases, leaving 10 bases between the germline ends. Here the CDR3 reads CASSPNARSDTQYF. The DNA read from the CDR3 is TGTGCCAGCTCACCAAATGCGCGCTCAGATACG.

This clone showed up many times. The CDR3 end falls 3 residues outside the read, so it is completed with the germline J gene. The chain links TRBV29-1 to TRBJ1-2, with 7 bases fitting TRBD1. The V segment lost 7 bases and the J segment 7 bases; nucleotides outside the gene matches: 15. This CDR3 is built from 14 residues. Germline-derived CDR1 and CDR2 are SQVTM and ANQGSEA. This chain's CDR3 is CSALPRDREGGYTF. Partial CDR3 DNA: TGCAGCGCCCTACCCCGAGACAGGGAGGGTGGC.

Regarding this clone: The read terminates 3 residues ahead of where the CDR3 ends, so the germline J gene completes it. This chain joins TRBV29-1 and TRBJ2-5; the match to TRBD1 covers 7 bases. CDR3 length: 14 amino acids. V dropped 7 bases and J dropped 6; count of bases not matched to a gene: 14. Germline loops: CDR1 SQVTM, CDR2 ANQGSEA. This CDR3 is CSGEDRVDRKTQYF. The covered CDR3 bases are TGCAGCGGGGAAGACAGGGTGGATCGAAAGACC.